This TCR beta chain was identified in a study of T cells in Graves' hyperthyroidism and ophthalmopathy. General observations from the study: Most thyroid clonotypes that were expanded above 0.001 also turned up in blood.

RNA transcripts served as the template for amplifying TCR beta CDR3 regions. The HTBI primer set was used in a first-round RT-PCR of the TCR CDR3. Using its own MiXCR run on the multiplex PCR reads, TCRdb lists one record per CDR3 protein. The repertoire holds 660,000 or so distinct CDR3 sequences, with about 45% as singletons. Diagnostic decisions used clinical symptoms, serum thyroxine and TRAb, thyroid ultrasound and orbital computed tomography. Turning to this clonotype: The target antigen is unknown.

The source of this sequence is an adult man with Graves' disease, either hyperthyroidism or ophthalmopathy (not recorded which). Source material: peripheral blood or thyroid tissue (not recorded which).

Written as DNA, the CDR3 is TGCGCCAGCAGCCAATTAAGGGAGGAATCAATGCAGGGGCGCCAAGAGACCCAGTACTTC. As protein: CASSQLREESMQGRQETQYF. The rearrangement uses TRBV4-1 and TRBJ2-5, with D perhaps given as TRBD1 or TRBD2 (6 bases each). Trimming cost V 2 bases and J 1 base, with 26 bases left between them. This CDR3 has 20 residues. The V gene's germline CDR1 is MGHRA and CDR2 YSYEKL.